Listed here are 7 T cell receptor beta chains from one sample, sequenced in a study of metastatic and nonmetastatic thyroid tumors. The entire patient cohort was treatment-naive prior to thyroid surgery. TCRdb re-processed the PCR reads through MiXCR. The sample lists 25,000 to 40,000 clones; over 15% were seen once. Source material: blood. The receptor source for this set is a female donor with papillary thyroid cancer or a benign thyroid nodule (not recorded which). Some clones in this sample may be carry-over from other donors' samples.

This clone was detected many times. The chain recombines TRBV18 with TRBJ1-5; 8 nucleotides align to TRBD1. The junction had 6 bases not matched to a gene; V was cut back by 3 bases and J by 2 bases. Germline lookup yields CDR1 KGHSH and CDR2 LQKENI. CDR3 length equals 16 residues. CDR3 in amino acids: CASSPGQGGGNQPQHF. CDR3 sequence (DNA): TGTGCCAGCTCACCCGGACAGGGTGGTGGCAATCAGCCCCAGCATTTT.

In its sample, this clone was seen many times. The same CDR3 also results from other DNA sequences found in this sample. J is TRBJ2-7 and V is TRBV5-1; D is unresolved. Germline CDR1 and CDR2: SGHRS and YFSETQ. The CDR3 is 15 amino acids. V dropped 0 bases and J dropped 3 bases, with 13 bases sitting between them. In nucleotides, the CDR3 is TGCGCCAGCAGCTTGGCCCCGGATCTTAACTACGAGCAGTACTTC. This sequence encodes CASSLAPDLNYEQYF.

This clone is medium-sized within its sample. The chain links TRBV6-1 to TRBJ1-2; D call uncertain. The germline V gene has CDR1 MNHNS and CDR2 SASEGT. With 1 base removed from V and 4 bases from J, the gap between germline ends came to 7 bases. This CDR3 spans 13 amino acids. CDR3 bases: TGTGCCAGCAGTGAAGGACTCCTCTATGGCTACACCTTC. This encodes CASSEGLLYGYTF.

This clone was seen at least ten times. The chain couples TRBV30 to TRBJ1-4; D is possibly TRBD1 (5 bases). Germline-derived CDR1 and CDR2 are GTSNPN and SVGIG (reference sequence). V was clipped by 2 bases and J by 6 bases, with 16 bases between them. The CDR3 contains 15 residues. DNA for the CDR3: TGTGCCTGGAGTCCTAGACAGCTTGTGGATGAAAAACTGTTTTTT. Translating gives CAWSPRQLVDEKLFF.

This clone was seen ten or more times. The chain has TRBV28 and TRBJ2-4, with 13 bases aligning to TRBD2. J was trimmed by 1 base and V by 10 bases; bases with no gene match: 13. The V gene's germline CDR1 is MDHEN and CDR2 SYDVKM. This CDR3 region has 18 residues. The CDR3 protein is CAITSGRAGRGAKNIQYF. CDR3 coding DNA: TGTGCCATAACTAGCGGGAGGGCCGGGAGGGGGGCCAAAAACATTCAGTACTTC.

This clone appeared many times. This chain connects TRBV12-3 or TRBV12-4 to TRBJ1-5, with no clear D. Trimming removed 2 bases from V and 2 bases from J, with 7 bases in between. The CDR3 spans 14 residues. CDR3 amino acids: CASSLRGRNQPQHF. In DNA, the CDR3 is TGTGCCAGCAGTTTACGAGGGCGCAATCAGCCCCAGCATTTT.

This clone was seen many times. V gene TRBV7-3 combines with J gene TRBJ2-5, with D unresolved. V was shortened by 1 base and J by 1 base, with 4 bases between the two germline ends. CDR1 is SGHTA, CDR2 FQGTGA, per germline. This CDR3 is built from 13 residues. The CDR3 loop reads CASSLNSQETQYF. The DNA for the CDR3 is TGTGCCAGCAGCTTAAATTCCCAAGAGACCCAGTACTTC.